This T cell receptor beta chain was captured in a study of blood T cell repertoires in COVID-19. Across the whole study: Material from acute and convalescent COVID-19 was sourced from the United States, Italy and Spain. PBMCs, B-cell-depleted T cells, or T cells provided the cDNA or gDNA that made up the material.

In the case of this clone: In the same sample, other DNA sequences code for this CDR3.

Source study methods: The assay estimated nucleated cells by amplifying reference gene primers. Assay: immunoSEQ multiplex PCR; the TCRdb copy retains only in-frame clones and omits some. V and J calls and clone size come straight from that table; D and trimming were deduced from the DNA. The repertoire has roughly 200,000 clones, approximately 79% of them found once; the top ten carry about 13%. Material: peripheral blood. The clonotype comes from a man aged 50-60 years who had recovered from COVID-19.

Here the CDR3 reads CASSLDRGQPQHF. Written as DNA, the CDR3 is TGTGCCAGCAGCTTAGACAGGGGTCAGCCCCAGCATTTT. The V and J genes are TRBV11-2 and TRBJ1-5, with a tentative D call TRBD1 (6 bases). Germline values: CDR1 SGHAT, CDR2 FQNNGV. V lost 0 bases to trimming and J lost 6 bases, with 6 bases between them. CDR3 length: 13 residues.